A selection of T cell receptor beta chains follows, all from one sample in a study of blood T cell repertoires in COVID-19. TCRdb's copy holds only in-frame clones and misses some; the assay was immunoSEQ multiplex PCR. The sample holds 150,000 to 200,000 clones, about 80% seen once. Sequencing was performed on PBMCs or T cells enriched from blood (not recorded which). The receptors were gathered from a man aged 50 to 60 who had recovered from COVID-19. Each CDR3 is given with its conserved first and last residue. Fields, in order: clone size, J gene, D gene, V gene, CDR3 protein, CDR3 DNA. A D gene is named only where the DNA matches it firmly. The size entry is marked missing in some rows and otherwise reads once, few, many or a size class.

clone_size: once
j_call: TRBJ1-2
d_call: TRBD1
v_call: TRBV7-8
cdr3_aa: CASSRGLPGSDYGYTF
cdr3_nt: TGTGCCAGCAGCAGGGGGCTCCCAGGGTCGGACTATGGCTACACCTTC

clone_size: NA
j_call: TRBJ2-7
d_call: NA
v_call: TRBV28
cdr3_aa: CASSDTSLAAYEQYF
cdr3_nt: TGTGCCAGCAGTGATACTAGTTTAGCAGCCTACGAGCAGTACTTC

clone_size: NA
j_call: TRBJ1-1
d_call: NA
v_call: TRBV4-1
cdr3_aa: CASSQAITRGPNTEAFF
cdr3_nt: TGCGCCAGCAGCCAAGCCATTACAAGGGGTCCGAACACTGAAGCTTTCTTT

clone_size: NA
j_call: TRBJ2-5
d_call: NA
v_call: TRBV29-1
cdr3_aa: CSAGRTAEETQYF
cdr3_nt: TGCAGCGCCGGCCGGACAGCAGAAGAGACCCAGTACTTC

clone_size: NA
j_call: TRBJ2-3
d_call: NA
v_call: TRBV6-5
cdr3_aa: CASSSTDTQYF
cdr3_nt: TGTGCCAGCAGTTCTACAGATACGCAGTATTTT

clone_size: NA
j_call: TRBJ1-2
d_call: NA
v_call: TRBV19
cdr3_aa: CASRDRQAPYGYTF
cdr3_nt: TGTGCCAGTAGGGATCGGCAGGCCCCCTATGGCTACACCTTC

clone_size: NA
j_call: TRBJ2-3
d_call: NA
v_call: TRBV28
cdr3_aa: CASSLPSTDTQYF
cdr3_nt: TGTGCCAGCAGTTTACCTAGCACAGATACGCAGTATTTT

clone_size: NA
j_call: TRBJ1-2
d_call: NA
v_call: TRBV5-6
cdr3_aa: CASSGGDYGYTF
cdr3_nt: TGTGCCAGCAGCGGCGGGGACTATGGCTACACCTTC

clone_size: once
j_call: TRBJ2-1
d_call: NA
v_call: TRBV6-5
cdr3_aa: CASIPTTGNYNEQFF
cdr3_nt: TGTGCCAGCATCCCCACGACGGGGAACTACAATGAGCAGTTCTTC

clone_size: NA
j_call: TRBJ1-2
d_call: NA
v_call: TRBV12-3/TRBV12-4
cdr3_aa: CASSQTPNYGYTF
cdr3_nt: TGTGCCAGCAGTCAGACTCCTAACTATGGCTACACCTTC

clone_size: NA
j_call: TRBJ2-1
d_call: TRBD2
v_call: TRBV2
cdr3_aa: CASRLAGGNNEQFF
cdr3_nt: TGTGCCAGCAGGCTAGCGGGGGGGAACAATGAGCAGTTCTTC